This T cell receptor (beta chain) was recovered during a study of T cell repertoires in cytomegalovirus infection (dated by TCRdb to 2018 to 2020). About the investigation overall: Because public TCR beta signatures pointed to carriage of CMV infection together with the matching HLA type, the HLA type of each donor mattered for the analysis. Beyond this particular receptor, the publication reports: The ex vivo response was dominated by HLA-C-restricted CMV-specific TCR beta clonotypes, which also provided the single most frequent clonotype in two of eight donors. Carriers of CMV infection plus the relevant HLA type were discriminated by the cumulative frequency of public TCR beta family members in the study cohort and in an independent roughly 400-donor cohort.

From a lookup of the germline V gene, CDR1 and CDR2 are SNHLY and FYNNEI. Deletion took 5 bases off V and 0 bases off J, with a span of 11 bases between the germline ends. From its cysteine to its phenylalanine, the CDR3 spans 15 amino acids. Only the CDR3 part of the read is kept: 45 bases, read in frame from the first base. The run used an Illumina HiSeq 1500. TCRdb reprocessed the public reads (quality trimming at Q25 with fastp, clone calling with MiXCR) and kept in-frame beta chains. Entries are consolidated by CDR3 protein sequence, retaining the most common genes and DNA. This sample has 200,000 or so distinct CDR3 sequences in its table, and roughly 19% of those were observed once. The ten largest clones capture around 2.7% of the sample. A word on this clonotype: Its antigen remains undetermined. Nothing much larger sits one base from this clone, and base qualities are not available.

The origin of this receptor is a human donor in good health (CMV status not recorded). Some clones in this sample may be carry-over from other donors' samples. Material for sequencing was PBMCs. The chain was built from TRBV2 and TRBJ1-5; a tentative D match to TRBD1 spans 5 bases. The CDR3 here reads CASSLDNNSNQPQHF. The nucleotide sequence reads TGTGCCAGCAGTCTGGACAACAATAGCAATCAGCCCCAGCATTTT.